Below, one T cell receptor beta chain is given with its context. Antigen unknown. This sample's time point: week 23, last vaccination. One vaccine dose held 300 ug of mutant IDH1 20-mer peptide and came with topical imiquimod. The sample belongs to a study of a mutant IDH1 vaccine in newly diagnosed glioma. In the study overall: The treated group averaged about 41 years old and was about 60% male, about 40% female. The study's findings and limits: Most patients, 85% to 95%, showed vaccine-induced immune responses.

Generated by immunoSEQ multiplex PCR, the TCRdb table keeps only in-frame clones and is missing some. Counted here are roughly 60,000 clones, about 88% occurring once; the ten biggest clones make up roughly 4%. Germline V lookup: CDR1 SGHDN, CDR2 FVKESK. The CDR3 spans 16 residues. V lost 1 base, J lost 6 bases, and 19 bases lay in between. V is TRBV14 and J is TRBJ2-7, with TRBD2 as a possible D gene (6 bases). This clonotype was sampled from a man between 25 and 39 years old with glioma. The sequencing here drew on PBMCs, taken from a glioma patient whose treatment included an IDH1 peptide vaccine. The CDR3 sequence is CASSQGPGLFLSEQYF. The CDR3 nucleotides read TGTGCCAGCAGCCAAGGGCCGGGACTTTTCCTCTCCGAGCAGTACTTC.